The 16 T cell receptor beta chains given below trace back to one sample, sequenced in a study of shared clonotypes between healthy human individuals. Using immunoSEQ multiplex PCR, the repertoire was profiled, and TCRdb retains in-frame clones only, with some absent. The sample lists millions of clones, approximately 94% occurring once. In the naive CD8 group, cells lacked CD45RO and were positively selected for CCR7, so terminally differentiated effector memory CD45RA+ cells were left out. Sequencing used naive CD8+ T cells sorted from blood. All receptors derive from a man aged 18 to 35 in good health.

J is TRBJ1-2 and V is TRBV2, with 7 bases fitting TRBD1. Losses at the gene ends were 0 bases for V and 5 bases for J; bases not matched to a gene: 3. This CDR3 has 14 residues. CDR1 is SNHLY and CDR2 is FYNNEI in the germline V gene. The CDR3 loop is CASSEATGDYGYTF. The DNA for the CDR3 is TGTGCCAGCAGTGAAGCTACAGGGGATTATGGCTACACCTTC. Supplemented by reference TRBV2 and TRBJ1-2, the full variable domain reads EPEVTQTPSHQVTQMGQEVILRCVPISNHLYFYWYRQILGQKVEFLVSFYNNEISEKSEIFDDQFSVERPDGSNFTLKIRSTKLEDSAMYFCASSEATGDYGYTFGSGTRLTVV.

Here the CDR3 reads CASSPRGTGAGVDYGYTF. Here the CDR3 DNA reads TGCGCCAGCAGCCCCCGGGGGACAGGGGCGGGGGTCGACTATGGCTACACCTTC. The V and J genes are TRBV4-1 and TRBJ1-2; 10 bases fit TRBD1. The junction had 14 bases not matched to a gene; V was cut back by 4 bases and J by 3 bases. Germline V gene lookup returns CDR1 MGHRA and CDR2 YSYEKL. The CDR3 length is 18 residues.

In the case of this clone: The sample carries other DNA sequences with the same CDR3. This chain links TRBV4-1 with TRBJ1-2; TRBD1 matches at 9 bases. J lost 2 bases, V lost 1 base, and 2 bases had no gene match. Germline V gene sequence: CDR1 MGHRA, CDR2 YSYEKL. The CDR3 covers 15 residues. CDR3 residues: CASSQGTGDNYGYTF. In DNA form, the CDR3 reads TGCGCCAGCAGCCAAGGGACAGGGGACAACTATGGCTACACCTTC.

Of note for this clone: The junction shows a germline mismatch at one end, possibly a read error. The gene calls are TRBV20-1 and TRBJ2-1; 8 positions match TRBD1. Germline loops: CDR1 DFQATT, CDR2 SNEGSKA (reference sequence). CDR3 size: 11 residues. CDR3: CSARGQGEQFF. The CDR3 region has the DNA TGCAGTGCGAGAGGACAGGGTGAGCAGTTCTTC.

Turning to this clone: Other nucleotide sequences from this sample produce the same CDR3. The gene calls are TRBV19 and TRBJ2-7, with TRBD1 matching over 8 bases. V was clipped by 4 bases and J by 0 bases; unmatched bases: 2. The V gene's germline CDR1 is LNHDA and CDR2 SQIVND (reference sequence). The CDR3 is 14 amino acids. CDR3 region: CASSTTGGSYEQYF. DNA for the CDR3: TGTGCCAGTAGTACCACAGGGGGCTCCTACGAGCAGTACTTC.

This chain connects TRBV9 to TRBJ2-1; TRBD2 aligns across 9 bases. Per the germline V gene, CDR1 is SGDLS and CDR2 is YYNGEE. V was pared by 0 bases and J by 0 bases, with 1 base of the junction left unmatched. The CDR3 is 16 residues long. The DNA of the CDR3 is TGTGCCAGCAGCGTAGGGACTAGCGTCTCCTACAATGAGCAGTTCTTC. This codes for CASSVGTSVSYNEQFF. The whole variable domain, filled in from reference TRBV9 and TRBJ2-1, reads DSGVTQTPKHLITATGQRVTLRCSPRSGDLSVYWYQQSLDQGLQFLIQYYNGEERAKGNILERFSAQQFPDLHSELNLSSLELGDSALYFCASSVGTSVSYNEQFFGPGTRLTVL.

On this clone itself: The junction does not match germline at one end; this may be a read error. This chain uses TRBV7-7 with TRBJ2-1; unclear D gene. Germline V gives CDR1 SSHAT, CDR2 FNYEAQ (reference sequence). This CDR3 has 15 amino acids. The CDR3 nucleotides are TGTGCTAGCAGCTTAGACTCGGCAGGCTACAATGAGCAGTTCTTC. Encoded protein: CASSLDSAGYNEQFF.

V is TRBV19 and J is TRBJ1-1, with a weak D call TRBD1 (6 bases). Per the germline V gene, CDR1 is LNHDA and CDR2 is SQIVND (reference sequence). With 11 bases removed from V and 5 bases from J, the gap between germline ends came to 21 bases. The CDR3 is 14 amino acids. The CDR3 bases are TGTGCCGCTAGGGGGTGGGGCGGAGAAACTGAAGCTTTCTTT. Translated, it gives CAARGWGGETEAFF.

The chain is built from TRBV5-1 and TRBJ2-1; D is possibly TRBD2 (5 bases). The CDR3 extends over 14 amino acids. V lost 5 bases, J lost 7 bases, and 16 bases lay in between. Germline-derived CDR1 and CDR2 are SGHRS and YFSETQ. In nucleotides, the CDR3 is TGCGCCAGCAGACGGCAGGCGGGTTGGAATGAGCAGTTCTTC. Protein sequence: CASRRQAGWNEQFF.

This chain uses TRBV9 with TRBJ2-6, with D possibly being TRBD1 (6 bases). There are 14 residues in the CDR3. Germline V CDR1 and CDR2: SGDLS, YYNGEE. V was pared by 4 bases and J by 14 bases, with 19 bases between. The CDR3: CASSTGQPANILTF. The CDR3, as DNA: TGTGCCAGCAGCACTGGACAGCCGGCCAATATCCTGACTTTC.

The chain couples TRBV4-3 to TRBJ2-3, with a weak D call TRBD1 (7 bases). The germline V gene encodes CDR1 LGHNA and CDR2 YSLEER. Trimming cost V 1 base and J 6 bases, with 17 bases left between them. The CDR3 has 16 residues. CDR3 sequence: CASSQVWQGEEDTQYF. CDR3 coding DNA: TGCGCCAGCAGCCAAGTTTGGCAGGGGGAGGAGGATACGCAGTATTTT.

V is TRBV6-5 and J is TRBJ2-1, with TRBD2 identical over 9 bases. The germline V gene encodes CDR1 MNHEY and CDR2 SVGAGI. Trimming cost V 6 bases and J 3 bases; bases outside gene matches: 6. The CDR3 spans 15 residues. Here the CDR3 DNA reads TGTGCCAGCAGAATGCTAGCGGGGTTCTACAATGAGCAGTTCTTC. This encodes CASRMLAGFYNEQFF.

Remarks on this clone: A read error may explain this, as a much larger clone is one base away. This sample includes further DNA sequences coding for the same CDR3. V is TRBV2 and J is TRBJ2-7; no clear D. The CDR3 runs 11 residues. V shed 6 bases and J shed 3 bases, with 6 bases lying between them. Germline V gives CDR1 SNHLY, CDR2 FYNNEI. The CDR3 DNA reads TGTGCCAGCAGCTTAATCTACGAGCAGTACTTC. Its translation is CASSLIYEQYF.

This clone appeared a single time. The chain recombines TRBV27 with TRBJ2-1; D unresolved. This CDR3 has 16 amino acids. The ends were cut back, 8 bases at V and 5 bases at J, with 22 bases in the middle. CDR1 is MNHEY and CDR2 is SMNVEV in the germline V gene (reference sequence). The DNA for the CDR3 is TGTGCCAGCCACTCGACCGGCCTTGTATTCGACAATGAGCAGTTCTTC. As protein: CASHSTGLVFDNEQFF.

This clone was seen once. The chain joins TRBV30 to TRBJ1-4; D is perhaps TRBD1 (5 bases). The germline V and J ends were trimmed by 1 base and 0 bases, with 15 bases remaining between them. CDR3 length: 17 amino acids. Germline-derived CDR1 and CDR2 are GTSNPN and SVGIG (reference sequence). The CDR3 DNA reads TGTGCCTGGAGTGCGGGACCGCTGCCGCCAACTAATGAAAAACTGTTTTTT. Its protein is CAWSAGPLPPTNEKLFF.

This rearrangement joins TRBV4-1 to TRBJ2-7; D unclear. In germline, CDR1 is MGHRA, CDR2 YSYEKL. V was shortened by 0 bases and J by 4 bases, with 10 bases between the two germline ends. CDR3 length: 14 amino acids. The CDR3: CASSQDSSRYEQYF. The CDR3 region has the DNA TGCGCCAGCAGCCAAGACAGTAGCCGTTACGAGCAGTACTTC.